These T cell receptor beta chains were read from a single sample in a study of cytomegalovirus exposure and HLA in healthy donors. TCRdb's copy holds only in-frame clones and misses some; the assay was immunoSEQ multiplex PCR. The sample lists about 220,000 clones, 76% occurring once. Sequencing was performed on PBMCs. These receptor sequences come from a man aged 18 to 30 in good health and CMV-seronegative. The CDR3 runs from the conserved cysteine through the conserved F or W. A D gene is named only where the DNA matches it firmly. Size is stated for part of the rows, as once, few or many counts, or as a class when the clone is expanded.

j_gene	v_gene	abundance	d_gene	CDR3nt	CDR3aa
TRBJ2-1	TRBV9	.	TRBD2	TGTGCCAGCAGCGTAGGCGGGACTAGTAATGAGCAGTTCTTC	CASSVGGTSNEQFF
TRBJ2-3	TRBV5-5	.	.	TGTGCCAGCAGCTTGGTATCAGGGGCAAGCACAGATACGCAGTATTTT	CASSLVSGASTDTQYF
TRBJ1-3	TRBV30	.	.	TGTGCCTGGAGTGAAAGTGAAACGGGGGTATATTTT	CAWSESETGVYF
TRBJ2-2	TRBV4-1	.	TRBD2	TGCGCCAGCCAAGGGACTAGCGTAAACACCGGGGAGCTGTTTTTT	CASQGTSVNTGELFF
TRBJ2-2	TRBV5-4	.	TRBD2	TGTGCCAGCAGCCTAACAGGGAGCCTAGCGGGGAAGAACACCGGGGAGCTGTTTTTT	CASSLTGSLAGKNTGELFF
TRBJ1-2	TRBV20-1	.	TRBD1	TGCAGTGCTGGGACAGTGTACGGCTACACCTTC	CSAGTVYGYTF
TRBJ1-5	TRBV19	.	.	TGTGCCAGTAGTATAACCACGACAGGCAGGGGAGGCAATCAGCCCCAGCATTTT	CASSITTTGRGGNQPQHF
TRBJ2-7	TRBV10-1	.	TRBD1	TGCGCCAGCAGTGAGTCAACAGGGGGGCCCTACGAGCAGTACTTC	CASSESTGGPYEQYF
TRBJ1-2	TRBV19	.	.	TGTGCCAGTAAGTTCCCGGATCGGGTGCGCTATGGCTACACCTTC	CASKFPDRVRYGYTF
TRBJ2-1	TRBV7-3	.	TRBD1	TGTGCCAGCAGCTCCACGGGACAGGGGTACAATGAGCAGTTCTTC	CASSSTGQGYNEQFF
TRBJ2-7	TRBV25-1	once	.	TGTGCCAGCAGTGGGGAGGACGGCGCGGCGGGGTACGAGCAGTACTTC	CASSGEDGAAGYEQYF
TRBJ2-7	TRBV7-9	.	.	TGTGCCAGCAGCCCAGGAGCGGGTGAGGCGCCCTACGAGCAGTACTTC	CASSPGAGEAPYEQYF
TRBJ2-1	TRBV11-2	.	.	TGTGCCAGCAGTACGGGGTTCTACAATGAGCAGTTCTTC	CASSTGFYNEQFF
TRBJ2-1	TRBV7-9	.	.	TGTGCCAGCAGCCCCAAAGGGGGGGCAAGCGTATCCTACAATGAGCAGTTCTTC	CASSPKGGASVSYNEQFF
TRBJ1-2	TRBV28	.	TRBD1	TGTGCCAGCACCTCCCGAGATCCCGGGACAGGGAACTATGGCTACACCTTC	CASTSRDPGTGNYGYTF
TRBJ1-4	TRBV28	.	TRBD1	TGTGCCAGTGAGGGGGCAGGGAGATATGAAAAACTGTTTTTT	CASEGAGRYEKLFF
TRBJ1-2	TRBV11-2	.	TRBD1	TGTGCCAGCCAGCTGGCGGAGGGGGCGGCCTATGGCTACACCTTC	CASQLAEGAAYGYTF
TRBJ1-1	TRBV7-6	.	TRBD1	TGTGCCAGCAGCCCCGCACAGGGGCTCAACACTGAAGCTTTCTTT	CASSPAQGLNTEAFF
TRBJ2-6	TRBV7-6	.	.	TGTGCCAGCAGCTTGGAGGCGGGTTCGGCCTCTGGGGCCAACGTCCTGACTTTC	CASSLEAGSASGANVLTF
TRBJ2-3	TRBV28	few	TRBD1	TGTGCCAGCAGTCCCCCCACAGGGGGCGCAGATACGCAGTATTTT	CASSPPTGGADTQYF
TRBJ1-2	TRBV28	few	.	TGTGCCAGTTGGGGCGGAGGCTACACCTTC	CASWGGGYTF
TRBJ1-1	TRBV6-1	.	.	TGTGCCAGCAGTGATCCTAATAGGTCCCTGAGGACTGAAGCTTTCTTT	CASSDPNRSLRTEAFF
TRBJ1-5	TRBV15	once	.	TGTGCCACCAGCAGGGAGATAGGAGGGTTTCAGCCCCAGCATTTT	CATSREIGGFQPQHF
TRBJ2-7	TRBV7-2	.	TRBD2	TGTGCCAGCAGCCGAGGCGTGATGGTAGCGGGAGGCGAGCAGTACTTC	CASSRGVMVAGGEQYF
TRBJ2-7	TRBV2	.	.	TGTGCCAGCAGTCCCCAGACTAGCTCCTACGAGCAGTACTTC	CASSPQTSSYEQYF
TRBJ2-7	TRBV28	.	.	TGTGCCAGCAGTGTCGGGGTTTCCTACGAGCAGTACTTC	CASSVGVSYEQYF
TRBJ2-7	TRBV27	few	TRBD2	TGTGCCAGCGGGTTAGCGGGGACCTACGAGCAGTACTTC	CASGLAGTYEQYF
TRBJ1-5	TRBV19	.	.	TGTGCCAGTAGGTCAGCGCAACCTAATCAGCCCCAGCATTTT	CASRSAQPNQPQHF
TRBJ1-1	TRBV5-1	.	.	TGCGCCAGCAGCAGGGCAGGGGAAGCTTTCTTT	CASSRAGEAFF
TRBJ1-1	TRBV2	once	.	TGTGCCAGCACCCCCTCTCTGAACACTGAAGCTTTCTTT	CASTPSLNTEAFF
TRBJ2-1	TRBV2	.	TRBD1	TGTGCCAGCAGTGAACTCGGACAGGCCATCAATGAGCAGTTCTTC	CASSELGQAINEQFF
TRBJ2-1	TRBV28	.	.	TGTGCCAGCAGTTTCTACCGAAGCCCTCGGGGCAATGAGCAGTTCTTC	CASSFYRSPRGNEQFF
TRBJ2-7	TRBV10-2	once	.	TGCGCCAGCAGTGAGCCTCCACGGTTACTCTCCTACGAGCAGTACTTC	CASSEPPRLLSYEQYF
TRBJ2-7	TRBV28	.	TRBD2	TGTGCCAGCAGTCTAGCGGGAGAGTCCAGCGAGCAGTACTTC	CASSLAGESSEQYF
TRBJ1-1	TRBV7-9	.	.	TGTGCCAGCAGCTTGGGCGTGACAGGTATCGCTGAAGCTTTCTTT	CASSLGVTGIAEAFF
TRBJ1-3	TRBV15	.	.	TGTGCCACCAGCCAAGGGGGTCGGCCGAGCTCTGGAAACACCATATATTTT	CATSQGGRPSSGNTIYF